The rows below give T cell receptor beta chains drawn from one sample of a study of CD8 T cells in ankylosing spondylitis. Each CDR3 protein is one row after TCRdb ran MiXCR on the 5' RACE reads. The table records about 280,000 distinct CDR3 sequences, 20% of them present only once. Source material: blood, either unsorted or a sorted T cell fraction (not recorded which). Source of these receptors: a male donor with ankylosing spondylitis or in good health (not recorded which). CDR3s include the opening cysteine and the closing phenylalanine or tryptophan. D genes are given only for firm matches. Rows may omit the clone size; those that give it use once, few, many or a size class.

J gene | D gene | clone size | V gene | CDR3 DNA | CDR3 protein
TRBJ1-4 | TRBD1 | many | TRBV29-1 | TGCAGCGTCGGGACAGGGCGCGCTAATGAAAAACTGTTTTTT | CSVGTGRANEKLFF
TRBJ2-2 | - | many | TRBV7-6 | TGTGCCAGCAGCCACCGACTCCCCGGGGAGCTGTTTTTT | CASSHRLPGELFF
TRBJ1-2 | - | - | TRBV3-1 | TGTGCCAGCAGCCATTGGGGTGGCGGCTACACCTTC | CASSHWGGGYTF
TRBJ2-5 | - | - | TRBV20-1 | TGCAGTGCTAAGAAGCGCCGGTACCAAGAGCCCCAGTACTTC | CSAKKRRYQEPQYF
TRBJ1-4 | TRBD1 | few | TRBV9 | TGTGCCAGCAGTCCGAACGGGGCAGGGGGGGTCGAAAAACTGTTTTTT | CASSPNGAGGVEKLFF
TRBJ2-3 | - | few | TRBV4-1 | TGCGCCAGCAGCCATGGGGTGGCAGATACGCAGTATTTT | CASSHGVADTQYF
TRBJ2-1 | TRBD2 | - | TRBV28 | TGTGCCAGCACGAACAGAGAGGGGACTAGCAGGCACAATGAGCAGTTCTTC | CASTNREGTSRHNEQFF
TRBJ2-3 | - | few | TRBV25-1 | TGTGCCAGCAGTGACCGGGGTACAGACACAGATACGCAGTATTTT | CASSDRGTDTDTQYF
TRBJ2-3 | TRBD1 | few | TRBV5-1 | TGCGCCAGCAGCGAGGGACAGGGCGCAGATACGCAGTATTTT | CASSEGQGADTQYF
TRBJ2-2 | - | - | TRBV20-1 | TGCAGTGCTAGGGGGGCACGGACCGGGGAGCTGTTTTTT | CSARGARTGELFF
TRBJ1-6 | - | - | TRBV2 | TGTGCCAGCAGTGAATTTAATCCCCTCCACTTT | CASSEFNPLHF
TRBJ1-5 | - | few | TRBV15 | TGTGCCACCAGCAGAGATCAACAGGATCAGCCCCAGCATTTT | CATSRDQQDQPQHF
TRBJ1-6 | TRBD1 | - | TRBV20-1 | TGCAGTGCCGATTCAGGGGGATCACCCCTCCACTTT | CSADSGGSPLHF
TRBJ2-3 | - | many | TRBV14 | TGTGCCAGCAGCACCCATGGGCGCCTCACAGATACGCAGTATTTT | CASSTHGRLTDTQYF
TRBJ1-4 | - | - | TRBV6-1 | TGTGCCAGCAGTCCACGGGCCTCCCTTGCAACTAATGAAAAACTGTTTTTT | CASSPRASLATNEKLFF
TRBJ2-1 | - | few | TRBV25-1 | TGTGCCAGCAGTTATTCCCAATTCGGGGGTCCTGGGGAGCAGTTCTTC | CASSYSQFGGPGEQFF
TRBJ2-5 | - | - | TRBV6-1 | TGTGCCAGCAGTCCTCACGGTGGGGGGAGGGAGACCCAGTACTTC | CASSPHGGGRETQYF
TRBJ1-2 | - | few | TRBV5-1 | TGCGCCAGCAGCTTGGCGACAGCAAACTATGGCTACACCTTC | CASSLATANYGYTF
TRBJ2-2 | - | many | TRBV29-1 | TGCAGCGTTGAGAAGGGGGTGGACGGGGAGCTGTTTTTT | CSVEKGVDGELFF
TRBJ1-6 | - | few | TRBV15 | TGTGCCACCAGCAGAGGGGCTAATTCACCCCTCCACTTT | CATSRGANSPLHF
TRBJ2-1 | TRBD2 | few | TRBV5-1 | TGCGCCAGCAGCCCGTTCGGGGGGGCTTACAATGAGCAGTTCTTC | CASSPFGGAYNEQFF
TRBJ2-2 | - | - | TRBV12-3/TRBV12-4 | TGTGCCAGCAGAGCGGACATAATCACCGGGGAGCTGTTTTTT | CASRADIITGELFF
TRBJ1-5 | - | - | TRBV6-1 | TGTGCCAGCACGACGGGGCAGCGGCAGCCCCAGCATTTT | CASTTGQRQPQHF
TRBJ2-2 | - | - | TRBV7-3 | TGTGCCAGCAGTCCTGTTGGGGAGACCGGGGAGCTGTTTTTT | CASSPVGETGELFF
TRBJ1-1 | TRBD1 | - | TRBV7-9 | TGTGCCAGCAGTCCTGACAGGGGGACCACTGAAGCTTTCTTT | CASSPDRGTTEAFF
TRBJ2-3 | - | few | TRBV14 | TGTGCCAGCAGCCAAATCTCTAGCACAGATACGCAGTATTTT | CASSQISSTDTQYF
TRBJ2-3 | - | - | TRBV5-1 | TGCGCCAGCAGCTTGCACGCCAGCACAGATACGCAGTATTTT | CASSLHASTDTQYF
TRBJ1-2 | TRBD1 | few | TRBV20-1 | TGCAGTGCTAGAGGCCACGGACAGGCGTGGTTCTATGGCTACACCTTC | CSARGHGQAWFYGYTF
TRBJ2-3 | - | - | TRBV28 | - | CASSSSGGFTDTQYF
TRBJ2-2 | - | few | TRBV6-2/TRBV6-3 | TGTGCCAGCAGCATACAGGGAGGACGAATTCGAAACACCGGGGAGCTGTTTTTT | CASSIQGGRIRNTGELFF
TRBJ1-2 | - | - | TRBV28 | TGTGCCAGCAGGTGGGGTGGTGGTGGCTACACCTTC | CASRWGGGGYTF
TRBJ1-5 | - | - | TRBV6-5 | TGTGCCAGCAGTTACGATGGAGGTCAGCCCCAGCATTTT | CASSYDGGQPQHF
TRBJ1-4 | TRBD1 | - | TRBV10-3 | TGTGCCATCAGTGAGGGACAGGACCGTGATGAAAAACTGTTTTTT | CAISEGQDRDEKLFF
TRBJ2-4 | - | few | TRBV5-1 | TGCGCCAGCAGCTACCGGGACAACGGCAAAAACATTCAGTACTTC | CASSYRDNGKNIQYF
TRBJ1-2 | - | - | TRBV25-1 | TGTGCCAGCAGTGCGCTAGGTTGGTATGGCTACACCTTC | CASSALGWYGYTF
TRBJ2-3 | - | few | TRBV9 | TGTGCCAGCAGCGCGGACGGAATTAGCACAGATACGCAGTATTTT | CASSADGISTDTQYF
TRBJ2-1 | TRBD2 | few | TRBV5-1 | TGCGCCAGCAGCCCGACTAGCGCCTCCTACAATGAGCAGTTCTTC | CASSPTSASYNEQFF
TRBJ1-3 | - | - | TRBV6-1 | TGTGCCAGCAGTCCTGAAGTGGGAAACACCATATATTTT | CASSPEVGNTIYF
TRBJ1-2 | TRBD1 | many | TRBV27 | TGTGCCAGCAGTCCCGTCCTCAGGGGGATCGACTATGGCTACACCTTC | CASSPVLRGIDYGYTF
TRBJ2-1 | TRBD1 | - | TRBV29-1 | TGCAGCGTTGGAAGTCCGGGACAGGGACAACATAGCTCCTACAATGAGCAGTTCTTC | CSVGSPGQGQHSSYNEQFF